In its sample, the clone carrying this TCR beta chain was seen a few times. Its antigen is as yet unknown. V gave up 3 bases and J gave up 2 bases, with 13 bases separating them. CDR3 size: 15 residues. Production of TCR cDNA was by 5'RACE template switching, which also added a universal primer site and UMIs. Each CDR3 protein gets one entry after TCRdb re-called the 5' RACE reads with MiXCR. The table lists more than 250,000 distinct CDR3 sequences, 6.8% of them singletons. The data are from a study of T cells after yellow fever vaccination. General observations from the study: Contaminating bulk clonotypes could be abundant in FACS-sorted repertoires. The booster response re-showed most primary clones: around 97% CD4, approximately 90% CD8.

V gene TRBV12-3 or TRBV12-4 combines with J gene TRBJ1-1; D remains ambiguous. The sequenced sample was PBMCs, obtained roughly 46 days after the first yellow fever vaccination. This receptor was identified in a young man who received the YFV17D yellow fever vaccine. The CDR3 bases are TGTGCCAGCAGTTTGGCCTCCGGAACTAACACTGAAGCTTTCTTT. It translates to CASSLASGTNTEAFF.